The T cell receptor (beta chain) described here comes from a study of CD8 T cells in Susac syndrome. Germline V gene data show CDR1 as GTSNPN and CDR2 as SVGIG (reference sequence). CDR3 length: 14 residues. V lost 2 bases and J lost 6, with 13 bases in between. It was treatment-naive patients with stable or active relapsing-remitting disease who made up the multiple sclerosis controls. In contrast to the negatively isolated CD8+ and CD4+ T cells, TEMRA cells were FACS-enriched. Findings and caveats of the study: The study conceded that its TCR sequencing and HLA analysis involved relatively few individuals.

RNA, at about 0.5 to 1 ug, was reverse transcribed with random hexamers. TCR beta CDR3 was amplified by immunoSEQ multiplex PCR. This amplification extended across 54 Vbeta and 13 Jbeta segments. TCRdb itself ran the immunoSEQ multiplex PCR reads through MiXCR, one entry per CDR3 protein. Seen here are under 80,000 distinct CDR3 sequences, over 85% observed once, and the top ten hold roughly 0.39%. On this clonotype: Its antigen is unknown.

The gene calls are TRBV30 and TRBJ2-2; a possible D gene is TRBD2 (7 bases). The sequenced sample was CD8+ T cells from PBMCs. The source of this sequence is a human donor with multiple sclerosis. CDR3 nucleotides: TGTGCCTGGAGTCGGGGGGCGGTCGCCGGGGAGCTGTTTTTT. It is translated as CAWSRGAVAGELFF.